This T cell receptor (beta chain) was retrieved from a study of T-cell memory formation after mild COVID-19. The CDR3 covers 14 residues. J gave up 6 bases and V 2 bases, and 5 bases lay outside the gene matches. Germline CDR1 and CDR2: DFQATT and SNEGSKA (reference sequence). Overall study results and limits: Mainly CM and EM harbored the contracting CD4+ clones; mainly EMRA harbored the CD8+ ones. There were some responding clones in pre-infection memory, which suggested that cross-reactive memory had joined. Second-wave clones that peaked on day 37 lacked confirmed SARS-CoV-2 specificity.

TCRalpha and TCRbeta libraries used 5'RACE with constant-segment primers and UMIs. In TCRdb, the 5' RACE reads were re-called with MiXCR into one record per CDR3 protein. The table shows around 400,000 distinct CDR3 sequences, with more than 20% occurring only once. On this clonotype: Its target is unknown.

The chain uses TRBV20-1 and TRBJ2-1; 9 bases line up with TRBD2. The sequenced material came from PBMCs or a T cell subset sorted from them (not recorded which). This receptor was taken from an adult woman who had mild COVID-19 (a few samples of this study predate the infection). Cell type and time point are not known. CDR3 bases: TGCAGTGCTAGATCTCCTAGCGGGGCCAATGAGCAGTTCTTC. Protein sequence: CSARSPSGANEQFF.